The 21 T cell receptor beta chains reported below all come from one sample, sequenced in a study of OX40 agonist ivuxolimab in advanced cancers. TCRdb's copy holds only in-frame clones and misses some; the assay was immunoSEQ multiplex PCR. The sample has 48,000 or so clones, roughly 89% seen once; the top ten hold around 50%. The material sequenced was CD4+ or CD8+ T cells sorted from blood, taken in a trial of the OX40 agonist ivuxolimab. The receptors stem from an adult with an advanced solid tumor such as melanoma, head and neck, liver or kidney cancer.

V gene TRBV9 combines with J gene TRBJ2-3, with 7 positions matching TRBD1. The CDR3 has 12 residues. The germline V gene has CDR1 SGDLS and CDR2 YYNGEE. Unmatched junction bases numbered 6, after V lost 0 bases and J lost 14 bases. CDR3 coding DNA: TGTGCCAGCAGCGTAGGGGGTGAGGGGGCGTATTTT. Translation: CASSVGGEGAYF.

The rearrangement uses TRBV4-1 and TRBJ2-5; no firm D call. V was cut by 0 bases and J by 0 bases, with 11 bases left in between. The CDR3 runs to 16 residues. Germline V gives CDR1 MGHRA, CDR2 YSYEKL. CDR3 DNA sequence: TGCGCCAGCAGCCAAGAAATGGCAGCGTACCAAGAGACCCAGTACTTC. Its translation is CASSQEMAAYQETQYF.

The chain joins TRBV7-9 to TRBJ1-2; D is possibly TRBD1 (5 bases). CDR1 and CDR2 from the germline V gene are SEHNR and FQNEAQ (reference sequence). Trimming took 5 bases from V and 1 from J, leaving 17 bases between them. CDR3 length: 16 amino acids. In DNA form, the CDR3 reads TGTGCCAGCAGCCCCAACCCGTCGGGGCTTAACTATGGCTACACCTTC. Translated, it gives CASSPNPSGLNYGYTF.

This clone was found once. The J gene is TRBJ2-7, the V gene TRBV27; possibly TRBD1 for D (7 bases). CDR1 and CDR2 (germline): MNHEY, SMNVEV (reference sequence). V lost 0 bases, J lost 4 bases, and 13 bases lay in between. This CDR3 is 15 amino acids long. The CDR3 protein is CASSLSGRGDYEQYF. In DNA form, the CDR3 reads TGTGCCAGCAGTTTATCGGGCAGGGGGGATTACGAGCAGTACTTC.

The CDR3 reads CASSLRSYNEQFF. As DNA, the CDR3 is TGTGCCAGCAGTTTACGTTCCTACAATGAGCAGTTCTTC. The chain links TRBV27 to TRBJ2-1; D gene ambiguous. Germline V gene lookup returns CDR1 MNHEY and CDR2 SMNVEV (reference sequence). The CDR3 length is 13 residues. The V end lost 2 bases, the J end lost 1 base, and 3 bases lay between the germline ends.

This chain links TRBV7-8 with TRBJ2-3, with 11 bases matching TRBD2. Germline trimming cut 6 bases from V and 4 bases from J; bases unmatched to any gene: 15. The CDR3 is 18 amino acids. CDR1 is SGHVS, CDR2 FQNEAQ, per germline. In DNA, the CDR3 is TGTGCCAGCAGTTTCCCTCGACTAGCGGGGAAGGACGCAGATACGCAGTATTTT. Translating it yields CASSFPRLAGKDADTQYF. Using reference TRBV7-8 and TRBJ2-3 for the parts outside the CDR3, the full variable domain is GAGVSQSPRYKVAKRGQDVALRCDPISGHVSLFWYQQALGQGPEFLTYFQNEAQLDKSGLPSDRFFAERPEGSVSTLKIQRTQQEDSAVYLCASSFPRLAGKDADTQYFGPGTRLTVL.

The chain links TRBV30 to TRBJ2-7; the D gene is possibly TRBD1 (6 bases). This CDR3 has 16 amino acids. CDR1 is GTSNPN, CDR2 SVGIG, per germline (reference sequence). The V end was cut by 1 base, the J end by 0 bases, with 16 bases between. The CDR3 DNA follows: TGTGCCTGGAGTGGGTTGACGGACAGAAACTCCTACGAGCAGTACTTC. This gives the protein CAWSGLTDRNSYEQYF.

About this clone itself: Other nucleotide sequences in the sample specify the same CDR3. The chain is built from TRBV9 and TRBJ2-3; D gene unclear. Between the trimmed V and J ends, which lost 0 bases and 0 bases, there was a span of 5 bases. Germline V gene sequence: CDR1 SGDLS, CDR2 YYNGEE. The CDR3 is 14 amino acids. The DNA for the CDR3 is TGTGCCAGCAGCGTAGCTGGGAGCACAGATACGCAGTATTTT. Its protein product is CASSVAGSTDTQYF.

The J gene is TRBJ2-7, the V gene TRBV13; 11 nucleotides align to TRBD1. CDR3 length: 15 residues. With 5 bases clipped from V and 2 bases from J, the junction kept 5 bases outside the gene matches. CDR1 is PRHDT, CDR2 FYEKMQ, per germline (reference sequence). CDR3 sequence reads: CASSPRDRGAYEQYF. The DNA of the CDR3 is TGTGCCAGCAGCCCCAGGGACAGGGGGGCCTACGAGCAGTACTTC.

This clone was found once. This chain links TRBV28 with TRBJ1-4, with TRBD1 identical over 8 bases. The CDR3 runs 14 residues. V shed 8 bases and J 5 bases; nucleotides not matched to a gene: 7. The germline V gene encodes CDR1 MDHEN and CDR2 SYDVKM. DNA for the CDR3: TGTGCCAGCGGTCAACAGGGGGAGAATGAAAAACTGTTTTTT. Translating gives CASGQQGENEKLFF.

This clone was counted only a few times. The J gene is TRBJ1-6, the V gene TRBV27; unclear D gene. In germline, CDR1 is MNHEY, CDR2 SMNVEV (reference sequence). This CDR3 has 17 residues. V was clipped by 0 bases and J by 0 bases, with 9 bases between them. The CDR3 sequence: CASSLSPVSSYNSPLHF. The CDR3 DNA sequence: TGTGCCAGCAGTTTATCGCCAGTTAGCTCCTATAATTCACCCCTCCACTTT.

The gene calls are TRBV6-4 and TRBJ2-1, with D tentatively TRBD2 (6 bases). The germline V and J ends were trimmed by 7 bases and 0 bases, with 16 bases remaining between them. The CDR3 is 16 amino acids. Germline assignment: CDR1 MRHNA and CDR2 SNTAGT. The CDR3 nucleotides are TGTGCCAGCACCCCGTCGGGGGAGAGCTCCTACAATGAGCAGTTCTTC. Protein: CASTPSGESSYNEQFF.

This clone was counted once. The genes are TRBV2 and TRBJ2-1, with D hard to call. The CDR3 spans 11 residues. The V gene lost 10 bases and the J gene lost 8 bases, with 12 bases spanning the gap. Germline V gene sequence: CDR1 SNHLY, CDR2 FYNNEI. Here the CDR3 DNA reads TGTGCCATCAACCCGCCCCATGAGCAGTTCTTC. Its translation is CAINPPHEQFF. Full variable domain (remainder filled in from reference TRBV2 and TRBJ2-1): EPEVTQTPSHQVTQMGQEVILRCVPISNHLYFYWYRQILGQKVEFLVSFYNNEISEKSEIFDDQFSVERPDGSNFTLKIRSTKLEDSAMYFCAINPPHEQFFGPGTRLTVL.

This chain uses TRBV4-3 with TRBJ1-2, with D tentatively TRBD1 (6 bases). The CDR3 is made up of 15 amino acids. V gave up 3 bases and J gave up 4 bases, with 15 bases separating them. Germline values: CDR1 LGHNA, CDR2 YSLEER. The CDR3 spells CASSQFRGESYGYTF. The CDR3 coding sequence is TGCGCCAGCAGCCAGTTCAGGGGAGAGAGCTATGGCTACACCTTC.

This chain joins TRBV6-5 and TRBJ1-1; TRBD1 aligns across 9 bases. CDR3 length: 15 residues. The germline V gene encodes CDR1 MNHEY and CDR2 SVGAGI. The trim removed 0 bases at V and 4 bases at J, leaving 3 bases unmatched. The CDR3 loop is CASSYSGQGRTEAFF. The CDR3 DNA is TGTGCCAGCAGTTACTCGGGACAGGGACGCACTGAAGCTTTCTTT.

The rearrangement uses TRBV30 and TRBJ2-7; either TRBD1 or TRBD2 may fit D (5 bases each). The germline gives CDR1 GTSNPN, CDR2 SVGIG (reference sequence). CDR3 length: 12 amino acids. V was cut by 3 bases and J by 2 bases, with 8 bases left in between. As DNA, the CDR3 is TGTGCCTGGAGGGGACGGACCTACGAGCAGTACTTC. Encoded protein: CAWRGRTYEQYF.

DNA of the CDR3: TGTGCCAGCAGTGAATTCCGGGGCTCTGGAAACACCATATATTTT. This gives the protein CASSEFRGSGNTIYF. The V gene is TRBV25-1, the J gene TRBJ1-3; D gene unclear. Germline V CDR1 and CDR2: MGHDK, SYGVNS. This CDR3 is 15 amino acids long. V lost 1 base, J lost 0 bases, and 7 bases lay in between.

J is TRBJ2-2 and V is TRBV30; D is ambiguous. Trimming removed 5 bases at V and 4 bases at J, with 8 bases between. Germline V gene sequence: CDR1 GTSNPN, CDR2 SVGIG (reference sequence). This CDR3 is built from 12 residues. CDR3 residues: CAWSPSTGELFF. The CDR3 nucleotides are TGTGCCTGGTCCCCAAGCACCGGGGAGCTGTTTTTT. Full variable domain (missing parts from reference TRBV30 and TRBJ2-2): SQTIHQWPATLVQPVGSPLSLECTVEGTSNPNLYWYRQAAGRGLQLLFYSVGIGQISSEVPQNLSASRPQDRQFILSSKKLLLSDSGFYLCAWSPSTGELFFGEGSRLTVL.

This sequence joins TRBV5-6 and TRBJ2-1, with 9 positions matching TRBD1. This CDR3 is built from 14 residues. Germline assignment: CDR1 SGHDT and CDR2 YYEEEE. V lost 4 bases and J lost 4; bases outside the gene matches: 3. In DNA form, the CDR3 reads TGTGCCAGCAGCCAAGGACAGGGGTACAATGAGCAGTTCTTC. Translating gives CASSQGQGYNEQFF. Filled out from reference TRBV5-6 and TRBJ2-1, the complete variable domain reads DAGVTQSPTHLIKTRGQQVTLRCSPKSGHDTVSWYQQALGQGPQFIFQYYEEEERQRGNFPDRFSGHQFPNYSSELNVNALLLGDSALYLCASSQGQGYNEQFFGPGTRLTVL.

This clone was detected only once. CDR3 coding DNA: TGCGCCAGCAGCGGGACAGGGGCAGATACGCAGTATTTT. Translation: CASSGTGADTQYF. The chain links TRBV10-2 to TRBJ2-3; 10 bases agree with TRBD1. Germline CDR1 and CDR2: WSHSY and SAAADI. This CDR3 contains 13 residues. The trim removed 6 bases at V and 4 bases at J, leaving 1 base unmatched.

This clone was observed once. The chain recombines TRBV19 with TRBJ2-3; 10 nucleotides line up with TRBD1. The length of the CDR3 is 16 residues. The germline CDR1 and CDR2 sequences are LNHDA and SQIVND (reference sequence). J lost 6 bases, V lost 4 bases, and 10 bases had no gene match. Here the CDR3 reads CASSTIRDRGEDTQYF. CDR3 nucleotides: TGTGCCAGTAGTACGATTCGGGACAGGGGAGAGGATACGCAGTATTTT.